Below, one T cell receptor beta chain is given with its context. CDR1 is KGHSH and CDR2 is LQKENI in the germline V gene. This CDR3 spans 17 amino acids. V gave up 6 bases and J gave up 0 bases; unmatched junction bases: 8. The data were taken from a study of neurological immune-mediated disorders. This sample's time point: technical triplicate 3. TCRdb analysed the 5' RACE reads with MiXCR anew, one entry per CDR3 protein. The sample has over 25,000 distinct CDR3 sequences, about 16% seen once; the top ten hold approximately 5%. The sequence derives from a female donor with HTLV-1-associated myelopathy (HAM/TSP). What was sequenced was CD4+ T cells from blood. The chain couples TRBV18 to TRBJ2-2, with TRBD2 matching over 9 bases. The CDR3 protein is CASSVTLAGANTGELFF. Here the CDR3 DNA reads TGTGCCAGCTCGGTGACCTTAGCGGGAGCGAACACCGGGGAGCTGTTTTTT.